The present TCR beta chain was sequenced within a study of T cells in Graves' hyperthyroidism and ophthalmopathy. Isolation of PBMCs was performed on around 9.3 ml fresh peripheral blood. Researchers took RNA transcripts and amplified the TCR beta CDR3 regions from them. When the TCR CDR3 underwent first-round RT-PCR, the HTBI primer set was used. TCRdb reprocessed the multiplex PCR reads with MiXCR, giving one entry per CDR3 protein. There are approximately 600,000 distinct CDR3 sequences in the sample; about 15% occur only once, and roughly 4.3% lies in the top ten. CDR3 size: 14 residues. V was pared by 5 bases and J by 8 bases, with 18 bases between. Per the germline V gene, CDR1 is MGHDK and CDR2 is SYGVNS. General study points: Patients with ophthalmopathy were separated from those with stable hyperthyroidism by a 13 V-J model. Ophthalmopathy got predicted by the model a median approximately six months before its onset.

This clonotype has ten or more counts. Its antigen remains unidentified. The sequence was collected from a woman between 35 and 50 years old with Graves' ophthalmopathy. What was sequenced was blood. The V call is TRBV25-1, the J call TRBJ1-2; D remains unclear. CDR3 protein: CASSSYDRGGGYTF. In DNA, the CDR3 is TGTGCCAGCAGTTCCTACGACCGCGGAGGAGGCTACACCTTC.